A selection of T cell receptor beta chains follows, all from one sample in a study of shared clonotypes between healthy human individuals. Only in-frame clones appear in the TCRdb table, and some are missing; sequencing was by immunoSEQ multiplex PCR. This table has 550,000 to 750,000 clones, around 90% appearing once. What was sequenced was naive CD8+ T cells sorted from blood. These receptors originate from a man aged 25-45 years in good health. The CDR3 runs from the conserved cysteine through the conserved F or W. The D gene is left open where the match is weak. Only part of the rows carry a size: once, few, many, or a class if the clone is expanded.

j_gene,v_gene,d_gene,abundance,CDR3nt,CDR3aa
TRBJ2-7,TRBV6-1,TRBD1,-,TGTGCCAGCACCCAAGGGACAGGTGTGGCCTACGAGCAGTACTTC,CASTQGTGVAYEQYF
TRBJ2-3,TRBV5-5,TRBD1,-,TGTGCCAGCAGCTACGACTGGACAGGGGGCACAGATACGCAGTATTTT,CASSYDWTGGTDTQYF
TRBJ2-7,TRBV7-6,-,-,TGTGCCAGCAGCTTCAGGCCGTCCTACGAGCAGTACTTC,CASSFRPSYEQYF
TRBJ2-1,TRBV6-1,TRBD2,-,TGTGCCAGCAGGGAGACTAGCGGGAGGTATAATGAGCAGTTCTTC,CASRETSGRYNEQFF
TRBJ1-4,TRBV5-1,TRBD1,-,TGCGCCAGCAGCCCGACAGGGGGAACTGAAAAACTGTTTTTT,CASSPTGGTEKLFF
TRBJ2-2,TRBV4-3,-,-,TGCGCCAGCAGCCAATTTCCCGTTACGTACACCGGGGAGCTGTTTTTT,CASSQFPVTYTGELFF
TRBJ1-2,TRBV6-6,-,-,TGTGCCAGCAGTTATGGGGAGAGAGGAGGCTACACCTTC,CASSYGERGGYTF
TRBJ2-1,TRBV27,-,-,TGTGCCACCGGAGTCTTATCATCGGGGAATGAGCAGTTCTTC,CATGVLSSGNEQFF
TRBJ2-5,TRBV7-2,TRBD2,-,TGTGCCAGCAGCTTAGCGGGAGGGCGAGAGACCCAGTACTTC,CASSLAGGRETQYF
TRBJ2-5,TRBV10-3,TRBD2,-,TGTGCCATCAGTGAAAGTGCGTCTAGCGGGCACGGTTTGGCCCAGTACTTC,CAISESASSGHGLAQYF
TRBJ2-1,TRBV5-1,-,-,TGCGCCAGCAGCTTTCGGAATGAGCAGTTCTTC,CASSFRNEQFF
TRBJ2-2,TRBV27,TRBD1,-,TGTGCCAGCAGCTTTGGGACAGGGTCCCACGGGGAGCTGTTTTTT,CASSFGTGSHGELFF
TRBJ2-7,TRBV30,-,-,TGTGCCTGGAGGGCCAGGGAAACCTACGAGCAGTACTTC,CAWRARETYEQYF
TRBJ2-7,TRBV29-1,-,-,TGCAGCGTTGAACCCATAGGGGCCCCCTACGAGCAGTACTTC,CSVEPIGAPYEQYF
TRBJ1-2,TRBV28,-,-,TGTGCCAGCAGTCGACTGAGGGCGGGGGGAGTTGGCTACACCTTC,CASSRLRAGGVGYTF
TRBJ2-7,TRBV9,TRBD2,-,TGTGCCAGCAGCCTGCTAGCGGAGACCTACGAGCAGTACTTC,CASSLLAETYEQYF
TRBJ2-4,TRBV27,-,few,TGTGCCAGCAGTCCCCAAGGGACGTTCGGAAACATTCAGTACTTC,CASSPQGTFGNIQYF
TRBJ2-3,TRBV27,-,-,TGTGCCAGCAGTCCCAAGGCTTTGGATACGCAGTATTTT,CASSPKALDTQYF
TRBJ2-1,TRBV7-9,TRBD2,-,TGTGCCAGCAGGAGACTAGCGGGGCACAATGAGCAGTTCTTC,CASRRLAGHNEQFF
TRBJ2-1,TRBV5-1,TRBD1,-,TGCGCCAGCAGCTTGGGACAGGGGATCAATGAGCAGTTCTTC,CASSLGQGINEQFF
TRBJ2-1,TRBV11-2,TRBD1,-,TGTGCCAGCAGCTTAGACGGGACAGGTTACAATGAGCAGTTCTTC,CASSLDGTGYNEQFF
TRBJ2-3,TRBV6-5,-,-,TGTGCCAGCAGTTACGGGGATAGCACAGATACGCAGTATTTT,CASSYGDSTDTQYF
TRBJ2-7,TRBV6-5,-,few,TGTGCCAGCAGAGGTACGAGCCACGAGCAGTACTTC,CASRGTSHEQYF